The next 31 T cell receptor beta chains were all read from a single sample in a study of OX40 agonist ivuxolimab in advanced cancers. Profiling relied on immunoSEQ multiplex PCR, and the TCRdb table lists in-frame clones only, not all of them. The sample lists around 94,000 clones, roughly 89% occurring once. Sequenced here: CD4+ or CD8+ T cells sorted from blood, sampled in a trial of the OX40 agonist ivuxolimab. The receptors were sampled from an adult with an advanced solid tumor such as melanoma, head and neck, liver or kidney cancer.

The chain has TRBV5-1 and TRBJ1-1, with D maybe TRBD1 (5 bases). Trimming took 4 bases from V and 1 from J, leaving 11 bases between them. The length of the CDR3 is 14 residues. Germline values: CDR1 SGHRS, CDR2 YFSETQ. CDR3 nucleotides: TGCGCCAGCAGCGTTAGACAGTCGAACACTGAAGCTTTCTTT. Translation: CASSVRQSNTEAFF.

In this sample, this clone turned up a few times. The chain couples TRBV5-1 to TRBJ1-1; D possibly corresponds to TRBD1 (5 bases). The CDR3 has 15 amino acids. Germline V gene sequence: CDR1 SGHRS, CDR2 YFSETQ. V lost 4 bases and J lost 6, with 19 bases in between. The CDR3, as DNA: TGCGCCAGCAGCCTCCTCGGTCGACAGATCGCTGAAGCTTTCTTT. Its protein is CASSLLGRQIAEAFF.

The gene calls are TRBV10-3 and TRBJ2-7; the match to TRBD2 covers 9 bases. The germline V gene encodes CDR1 ENHRY and CDR2 SYGVKD. V gave up 5 bases and J gave up 3 bases; unmatched junction bases: 5. This CDR3 has 14 amino acids. The CDR3 protein is CAISSGLAGYEQYF. The CDR3 DNA follows: TGTGCCATCAGTTCGGGACTAGCCGGCTACGAGCAGTACTTC.

The chain combines TRBV29-1 with TRBJ1-2; the D is unclear. The CDR3 consists of 11 residues. Germline-derived CDR1 and CDR2 are SQVTM and ANQGSEA. V lost 1 base and J 7 bases, leaving 7 bases between the germline ends. CDR3 bases: TGCAGCGTTGAAGGGGAAAGTGGCTACACCTTC. Translation: CSVEGESGYTF. The variable domain in full, completed from reference TRBV29-1 and TRBJ1-2, reads SAVISQKPSRDICQRGTSLTIQCQVDSQVTMMFWYRQQPGQSLTLIATANQGSEATYESGFVIDKFPISRPNLTFSTLTVSNMSPEDSSIYLCSVEGESGYTFGSGTRLTVV.

This chain joins TRBV11-3 and TRBJ1-4; tentatively, D is TRBD1 (5 bases). The CDR3 loop spans 14 amino acids. V was clipped by 2 bases and J by 13 bases, with 17 bases between them. Germline V lookup: CDR1 SGHNT, CDR2 YENEEA. The CDR3 is CASSLSSVGRGLFF. The CDR3 nucleotides read TGTGCCAGCAGCTTAAGCTCCGTGGGGCGCGGACTGTTTTTT.

The chain couples TRBV6-5 to TRBJ2-7, with D perhaps TRBD2 (6 bases). Trimming stripped 2 bases from V and 6 bases from J, with 14 bases between. The CDR3 extends over 14 amino acids. Germline lookup yields CDR1 MNHEY and CDR2 SVGAGI. The CDR3 coding sequence is TGTGCCAGCAGTTACCGGCGGGATAACGGCGAGCAGTACTTC. It translates to CASSYRRDNGEQYF.

This clone was counted once. The same CDR3 can be traced to other DNA sequences in this sample. This chain joins TRBV7-2 and TRBJ2-2; D remains ambiguous. V was trimmed by 5 bases and J by 6 bases, leaving 7 bases between them. In germline, CDR1 is SGHTA, CDR2 FQGNSA. CDR3 length: 12 amino acids. The CDR3 coding sequence is TGTGCCAGCAGCCCACGGGCCGGGGAGCTGTTTTTT. Protein sequence: CASSPRAGELFF.

This clone showed up just once. The chain uses TRBV9 and TRBJ2-7, with 7 bases lining up with TRBD1. V was pared by 0 bases and J by 2 bases, with 8 bases of the junction left unmatched. Germline CDR1 and CDR2: SGDLS and YYNGEE. The length of the CDR3 is 16 residues. CDR3 in DNA: TGTGCCAGCAGCGTAGTAGCTACTACAGGGGCCTACGAGCAGTACTTC. Encoded protein: CASSVVATTGAYEQYF.

CDR3 protein: CASSLGVGTGPRTEAFF. The CDR3, as DNA: TGTGCCAGCAGCTTAGGCGTCGGGACAGGACCGAGGACTGAAGCTTTCTTT. This chain uses TRBV11-1 with TRBJ1-1, with TRBD1 matching 8 bases. V lost 1 base to trimming and J lost 5 bases; unmatched junction nucleotides: 12. The germline CDR1 and CDR2 sequences are SGHAT and FQDESV (reference sequence). This CDR3 has 17 residues. The whole variable domain, remainder taken from reference TRBV11-1 and TRBJ1-1, is EAEVAQSPRYKITEKSQAVAFWCDPISGHATLYWYRQILGQGPELLVQFQDESVVDDSQLPKDRFSAERLKGVDSTLKIQPAELGDSAMYLCASSLGVGTGPRTEAFFGQGTRLTVV.

The genes are TRBV6-5 and TRBJ1-2; no clear D gene. The length of the CDR3 is 14 residues. Germline V gene lookup returns CDR1 MNHEY and CDR2 SVGAGI. V lost 9 bases and J lost 6, with 20 bases in between. CDR3 coding DNA: TGTGCCAGTAAGATAACCGTCCTGGGGAATGGCTACACCTTC. This gives the protein CASKITVLGNGYTF.

V usage is TRBV5-1 and J usage is TRBJ2-7; TRBD1 matches at 9 bases. The J segment lost 3 bases and the V segment lost 4 bases, leaving 17 bases of the junction unmatched. CDR1 SGHRS and CDR2 YFSETQ come from the germline V gene. There are 18 residues in the CDR3. CDR3 in amino acids: CASSPHGQGSSGNYEQYF. The CDR3, as DNA: TGCGCCAGCAGCCCACATGGACAGGGGAGTAGCGGCAACTACGAGCAGTACTTC.

The genes are TRBV7-2 and TRBJ2-5; 9 bases are shared with TRBD2. The CDR3 spans 18 residues. V shed 0 bases, J shed 1 base, and the junction held 9 bases outside the gene matches. Germline CDR1 SGHTA, CDR2 FQGNSA. The CDR3 DNA reads TGTGCCAGCAGCTTAGCGCGGGCGCTAGCGGGATCCCAAGAGACCCAGTACTTC. Protein: CASSLARALAGSQETQYF.

The CDR3 reads CASSFFYQPGQAYEQYF. DNA for the CDR3: TGTGCCAGCAGTTTCTTTTATCAGCCGGGACAGGCCTACGAGCAGTACTTC. The chain is built from TRBV27 and TRBJ2-7; 8 bases agree with TRBD1. The CDR3 covers 17 residues. Per germline, CDR1 MNHEY and CDR2 SMNVEV (reference sequence). The ends lost 3 bases at V and 2 bases at J; junction bases unmatched: 12.

J is TRBJ2-2 and V is TRBV29-1; 9 nucleotides line up with TRBD1. There are 14 residues in the CDR3. Germline lookup yields CDR1 SQVTM and CDR2 ANQGSEA. V trimming: 3 bases; J trimming: 4 bases; junction bases outside the gene matches: 3. CDR3 nucleotides: TGCAGCGTTGACAGGACAGGGGCCACCGGGGAGCTGTTTTTT. This sequence encodes CSVDRTGATGELFF.

The CDR3 spells CASSRVYTDTQYF. DNA for the CDR3: TGTGCCAGCAGCAGGGTTTACACAGATACGCAGTATTTT. The chain recombines TRBV6-5 with TRBJ2-3; possible D gene TRBD1, 5 bases. Germline lookup yields CDR1 MNHEY and CDR2 SVGAGI. Trimming left V 6 bases short and J 2 bases short, with 9 bases between. This CDR3 has 13 residues.

The chain uses TRBV5-1 and TRBJ2-1; D possibly corresponds to TRBD2 (6 bases). This CDR3 is built from 12 residues. Trimming cost V 4 bases and J 10 bases, with 12 bases left between them. CDR1 is SGHRS and CDR2 is YFSETQ in the germline V gene. This chain's CDR3 is CASSPGLIEQFF. The CDR3 DNA reads as TGCGCCAGCAGCCCGGGACTCATAGAGCAGTTCTTC.

The genes are TRBV12-5 and TRBJ2-7, with 14 nucleotides matching TRBD2. Germline V lookup: CDR1 LGHNT, CDR2 FRNRAP. V lost 4 bases, J lost 2 bases, and 7 bases stayed unmatched. The CDR3 extends over 17 amino acids. The chain's CDR3 is CASGSTSGRGLTYEQYF. CDR3 in DNA: TGTGCTAGTGGTTCGACTAGCGGGAGGGGTCTTACCTACGAGCAGTACTTC.

The chain has TRBV6-1 and TRBJ1-2, with D tentatively TRBD1 (5 bases). Looked up from germline, CDR1 is MNHNS and CDR2 is SASEGT. The CDR3 runs to 14 residues. Trimming pared 2 bases from V and 4 bases from J, leaving 11 bases between. CDR3 region: CASSETVGPYGYTF. As DNA, the CDR3 is TGTGCCAGCAGTGAAACTGTGGGGCCCTATGGCTACACCTTC.

The chain joins TRBV19 to TRBJ1-1; TRBD1 is a possible D gene (6 bases). The germline V gene encodes CDR1 LNHDA and CDR2 SQIVND (reference sequence). V lost 11 bases and J 3 bases, leaving 13 bases between the germline ends. The CDR3 is 12 amino acids. CDR3 DNA: TGTGCCTCGAAACAGGGATACACTGAAGCTTTCTTT. Translation gives CASKQGYTEAFF. Supplemented by reference TRBV19 and TRBJ1-1, the full variable domain reads DGGITQSPKYLFRKEGQNVTLSCEQNLNHDAMYWYRQDPGQGLRLIYYSQIVNDFQKGDIAEGYSVSREKKESFPLTVTSAQKNPTAFYLCASKQGYTEAFFGQGTRLTVV.

This rearrangement joins TRBV7-2 to TRBJ1-2; D is unclear. CDR3 length: 11 amino acids. Trimming left V 3 bases short and J 7 bases short, with 6 bases between. Germline loops: CDR1 SGHTA, CDR2 FQGNSA. The CDR3 DNA reads as TGTGCCAGCAGCTTTAGACTTGGCTACACCTTC. Amino acid sequence: CASSFRLGYTF.

On this clone: The junction shows a germline mismatch at one end, possibly a read error. The identical CDR3 is also encoded by other nucleotide sequences in the sample. This chain connects TRBV2 to TRBJ1-5; perhaps TRBD1 as D (5 bases). Germline V gene data show CDR1 as SNHLY and CDR2 as FYNNEI. CDR3 length: 14 amino acids. The CDR3 sequence: CASSDPTANQPQHF. DNA for the CDR3: TGTGCCAGCAGTGACCCGACAGCAAATCAGCCCCAGCACTTT.

The J gene is TRBJ1-2, the V gene TRBV6-1; no clear D gene. The V gene's germline CDR1 is MNHNS and CDR2 SASEGT. Trimming took 2 bases from V and 6 from J, leaving 4 bases between them. CDR3 length: 11 residues. The CDR3 spells CASSEIDGYTF. The CDR3 bases are TGTGCCAGCAGTGAAATCGATGGCTACACCTTC.

The chain links TRBV2 to TRBJ2-3; 10 positions match TRBD2. The CDR3 length is 15 residues. CDR1 is SNHLY and CDR2 is FYNNEI in the germline V gene. With 6 bases clipped from V and 4 bases from J, the junction kept 7 bases outside the gene matches. CDR3 nucleotides: TGTGCCAGCAGGGGCGCTAGCGGGAGACCAGATACGCAGTATTTT. This encodes CASRGASGRPDTQYF.

Written as DNA, the CDR3 is TGTGCCAGCAGCTTAAACGTAGAGGACGAGCAGTACTTC. Its protein is CASSLNVEDEQYF. The rearrangement links TRBV7-3 to TRBJ2-7; D is unclear. The CDR3 runs to 13 residues. V dropped 1 base and J dropped 5 bases, with 9 bases sitting between them. Germline CDR1 and CDR2: SGHTA and FQGTGA.

The chain employs TRBV27 and TRBJ2-5, with TRBD1 as a possible D gene (6 bases). The CDR3 length is 14 residues. Trimming left V 6 bases short and J 1 base short, with 12 bases between. Germline assignment: CDR1 MNHEY and CDR2 SMNVEV (reference sequence). CDR3 loop: CASSPSRGQETQYF. The CDR3 region has the DNA TGTGCCAGCAGCCCCTCCAGGGGCCAAGAGACCCAGTACTTC.

The CDR3 DNA sequence: TGTGCCAGCTCACCCGGGACAACTAGCACAGATACGCAGTATTTT. Translation: CASSPGTTSTDTQYF. V and J are TRBV18 and TRBJ2-3, with D maybe TRBD1 (6 bases). Per the germline V gene, CDR1 is KGHSH and CDR2 is LQKENI. The CDR3 consists of 15 residues. Trimming removed 3 bases from V and 0 bases from J, with 10 bases in between. Using reference TRBV18 and TRBJ2-3 for the parts outside the CDR3, the full variable domain is NAGVMQNPRHLVRRRGQEARLRCSPMKGHSHVYWYRQLPEEGLKFMVYLQKENIIDESGMPKERFSAEFPKEGPSILRIQQVVRGDSAAYFCASSPGTTSTDTQYFGPGTRLTVL.

J is TRBJ2-7 and V is TRBV19; TRBD2 matches at 11 bases. Germline V lookup: CDR1 LNHDA, CDR2 SQIVND (reference sequence). This CDR3 has 15 residues. J was trimmed by 0 bases and V by 10 bases; bases with no gene match: 8. The DNA of the CDR3 is TGTGCCACCCGGGGGACTAGCGGATACTCCTACGAGCAGTACTTC. Amino acids: CATRGTSGYSYEQYF.

The sample holds one count of this clone. The V gene is TRBV6-6, the J gene TRBJ2-6; D is unresolved. V was cut by 7 bases and J by 1 base, with 5 bases left in between. The germline gives CDR1 MNHNY, CDR2 SVGAGI (reference sequence). The CDR3 is 13 amino acids. In DNA, the CDR3 is TGTGCCAGCACATCTTCTGGGGCCAACGTCCTGACTTTC. Protein sequence: CASTSSGANVLTF.

This clone has only one observation. This chain connects TRBV4-2 to TRBJ2-1; TRBD2 aligns across 13 bases. This CDR3 has 17 residues. Germline V gene lookup returns CDR1 LGHNA and CDR2 YNFKEQ. The J segment lost 5 bases and the V segment lost 3 bases, leaving 7 bases of the junction unmatched. The chain's CDR3 is CASSHDPGTSGNNEQFF. CDR3 in DNA: TGTGCCAGCAGCCATGACCCCGGGACTAGCGGGAACAATGAGCAGTTCTTC.

The rearrangement joins TRBV7-2 to TRBJ2-7; 7 nucleotides match TRBD1. V was clipped by 4 bases and J by 2 bases; unmatched bases: 8. The germline gives CDR1 SGHTA, CDR2 FQGNSA. This CDR3 comprises 15 residues. CDR3 coding DNA: TGTGCCAGCAGCTCCAGGGGGTACTCAACCTACGAGCAGTACTTC. Translated, it gives CASSSRGYSTYEQYF.

This clone was seen once. V is TRBV9 and J is TRBJ2-7; D may match TRBD1 or TRBD2 (5 bases each). V was pared by 4 bases and J by 6 bases, with 17 bases between. The germline V gene encodes CDR1 SGDLS and CDR2 YYNGEE. This CDR3 region has 14 residues. Here the CDR3 DNA reads TGTGCCAGCAGCACCCGGATGGGGGTGCGCGAGCAGTACTTC. Translated: CASSTRMGVREQYF.